The clone carrying this T cell receptor (beta chain) has a count of ten or more. Its antigen is not identified. The CDR3 is 15 amino acids. Per germline, CDR1 MNHEY and CDR2 SMNVEV (reference sequence). The V segment lost 3 bases and the J segment 2 bases; nucleotides outside the gene matches: 4. This sample stems from a study of T cells after posttransplantation cyclophosphamide. Study results and caveats: After PTCy, TRB diversity resembled that of CNI/methotrexate controls.

Cyclophosphamide on days +3 and +4 followed busulfan-fludarabine conditioning and a marrow graft. Data came from immunoSEQ multiplex PCR; TCRdb stores just in-frame clones and leaves some out. This repertoire holds fewer than 7,000 clones, and none appear only once. Source: PBMCs, taken 350 to 400 days after allogeneic stem cell transplant with posttransplant cyclophosphamide. The gene calls are TRBV27 and TRBJ2-3; 8 bases fit TRBD1. The clonotype originates from a male patient between 60 and 69 years old who received an allogeneic stem cell transplant from a related donor, was CMV-positive, and had acute GVHD only. Part of the T cells may come from the graft donor. The CDR3 loop reads CASSFLGQDTDTQYF. In DNA form, the CDR3 reads TGTGCCAGCAGTTTTCTGGGACAGGACACAGATACGCAGTATTTT.